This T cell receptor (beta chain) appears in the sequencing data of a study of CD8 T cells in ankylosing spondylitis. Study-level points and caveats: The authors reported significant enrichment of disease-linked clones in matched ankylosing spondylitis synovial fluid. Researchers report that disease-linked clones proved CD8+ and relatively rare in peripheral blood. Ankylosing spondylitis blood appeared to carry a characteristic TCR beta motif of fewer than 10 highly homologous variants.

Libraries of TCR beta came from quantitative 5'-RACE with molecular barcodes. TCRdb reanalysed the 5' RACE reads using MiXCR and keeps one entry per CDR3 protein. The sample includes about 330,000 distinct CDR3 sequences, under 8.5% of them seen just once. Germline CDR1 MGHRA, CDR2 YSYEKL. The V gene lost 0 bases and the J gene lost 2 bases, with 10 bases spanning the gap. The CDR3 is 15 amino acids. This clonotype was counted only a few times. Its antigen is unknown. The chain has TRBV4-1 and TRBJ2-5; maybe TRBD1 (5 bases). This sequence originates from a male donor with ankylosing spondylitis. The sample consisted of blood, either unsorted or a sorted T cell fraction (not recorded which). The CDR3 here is CASSQDQGRQETQYF. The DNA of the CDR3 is TGCGCCAGCAGCCAAGACCAGGGCCGACAAGAGACCCAGTACTTC.